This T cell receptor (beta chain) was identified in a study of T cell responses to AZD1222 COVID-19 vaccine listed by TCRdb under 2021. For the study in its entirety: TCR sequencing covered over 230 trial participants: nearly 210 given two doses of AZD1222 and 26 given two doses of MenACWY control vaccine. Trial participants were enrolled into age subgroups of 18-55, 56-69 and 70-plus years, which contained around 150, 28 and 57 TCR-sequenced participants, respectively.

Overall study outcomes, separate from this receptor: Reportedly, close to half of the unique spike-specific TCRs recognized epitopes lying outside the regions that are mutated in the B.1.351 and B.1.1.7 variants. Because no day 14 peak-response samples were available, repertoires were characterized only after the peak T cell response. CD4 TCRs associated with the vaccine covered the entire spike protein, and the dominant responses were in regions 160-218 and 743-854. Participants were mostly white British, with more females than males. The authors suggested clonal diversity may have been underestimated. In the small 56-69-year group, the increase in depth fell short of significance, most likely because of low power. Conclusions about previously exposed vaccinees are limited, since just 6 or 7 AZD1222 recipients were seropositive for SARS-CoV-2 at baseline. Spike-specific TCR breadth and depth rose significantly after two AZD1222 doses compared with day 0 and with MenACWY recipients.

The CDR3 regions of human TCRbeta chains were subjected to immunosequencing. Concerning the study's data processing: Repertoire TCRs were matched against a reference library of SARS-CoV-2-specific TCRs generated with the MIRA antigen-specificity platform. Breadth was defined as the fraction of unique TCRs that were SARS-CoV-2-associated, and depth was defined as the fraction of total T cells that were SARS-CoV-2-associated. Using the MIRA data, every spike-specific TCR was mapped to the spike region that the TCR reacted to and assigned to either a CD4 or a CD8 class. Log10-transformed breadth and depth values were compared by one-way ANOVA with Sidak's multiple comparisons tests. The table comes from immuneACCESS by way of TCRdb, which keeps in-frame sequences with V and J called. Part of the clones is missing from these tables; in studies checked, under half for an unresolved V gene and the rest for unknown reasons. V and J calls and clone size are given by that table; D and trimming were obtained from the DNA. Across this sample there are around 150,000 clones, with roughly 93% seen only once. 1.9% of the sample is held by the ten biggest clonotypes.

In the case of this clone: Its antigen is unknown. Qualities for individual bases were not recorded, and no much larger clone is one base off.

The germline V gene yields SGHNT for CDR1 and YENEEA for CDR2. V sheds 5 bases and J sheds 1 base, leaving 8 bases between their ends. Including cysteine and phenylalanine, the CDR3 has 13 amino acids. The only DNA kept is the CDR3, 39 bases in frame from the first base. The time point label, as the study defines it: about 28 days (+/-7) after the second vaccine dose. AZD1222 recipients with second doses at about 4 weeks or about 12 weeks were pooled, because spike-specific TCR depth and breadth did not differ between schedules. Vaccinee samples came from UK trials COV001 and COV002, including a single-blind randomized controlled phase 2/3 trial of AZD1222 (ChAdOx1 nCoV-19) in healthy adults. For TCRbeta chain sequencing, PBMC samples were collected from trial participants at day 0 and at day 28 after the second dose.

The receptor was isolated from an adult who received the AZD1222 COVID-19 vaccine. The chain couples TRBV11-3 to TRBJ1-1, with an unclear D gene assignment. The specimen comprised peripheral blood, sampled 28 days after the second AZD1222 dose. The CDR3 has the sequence CASSQHGNTEAFF. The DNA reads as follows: TGTGCCAGCAGCCAACACGGGAACACTGAAGCTTTCTTT.